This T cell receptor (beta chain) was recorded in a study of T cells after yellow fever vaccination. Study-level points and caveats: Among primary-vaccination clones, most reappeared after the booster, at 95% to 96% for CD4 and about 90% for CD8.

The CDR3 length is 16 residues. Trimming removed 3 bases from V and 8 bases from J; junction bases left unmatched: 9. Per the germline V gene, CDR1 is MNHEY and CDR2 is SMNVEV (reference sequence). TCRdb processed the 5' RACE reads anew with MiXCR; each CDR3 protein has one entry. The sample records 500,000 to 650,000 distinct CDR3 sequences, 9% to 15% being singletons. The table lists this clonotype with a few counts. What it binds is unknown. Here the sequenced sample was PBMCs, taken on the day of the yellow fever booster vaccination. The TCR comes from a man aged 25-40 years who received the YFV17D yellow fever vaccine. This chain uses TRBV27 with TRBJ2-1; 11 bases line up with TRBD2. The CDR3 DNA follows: TGTGCCAGCAGTTTTACTAGCGGGAGCCCCGTGGATGAGCAGTTCTTC. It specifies CASSFTSGSPVDEQFF.